A single sample is the source of the 20 T cell receptor beta chains below, sequenced in a study of T cells in Graves' hyperthyroidism and ophthalmopathy. Amplification targeted TCR beta CDR3 regions from RNA transcripts. The TCR CDR3 was amplified in a first-round RT-PCR using the HTBI primer set. TCRdb fed the multiplex PCR reads into MiXCR, producing one record per CDR3 protein. The table has around 350,000 distinct CDR3 sequences, about 18% seen once. Sequenced input: blood. These receptors all come from a woman aged 18 to 35 with Graves' hyperthyroidism.

This clonotype has at least ten counts. CDR3 in DNA: TGTGCCAGCACGCCACCGGACAGGCCGAACACTGAAGCTTTCTTT. Encoded protein: CASTPPDRPNTEAFF. The chain links TRBV11-1 to TRBJ1-1; 7 nucleotides align to TRBD1. V lost 7 bases and J lost 1; bases outside the gene matches: 9. CDR1 SGHAT and CDR2 FQDESV come from the germline V gene (reference sequence). CDR3 length: 15 amino acids.

The rearrangement joins TRBV28 to TRBJ1-1; weak D call: TRBD1 (5 bases). V lost 6 bases, J lost 8 bases, and 16 bases lay in between. CDR3 size: 13 residues. Germline lookup yields CDR1 MDHEN and CDR2 SYDVKM. The CDR3 coding sequence is TGTGCCAGCAGAAGGGGTAAGGTTTTAGAAGCTTTCTTT. This gives the protein CASRRGKVLEAFF. The full variable domain, its missing parts supplied by reference TRBV28 and TRBJ1-1, is DVKVTQSSRYLVKRTGEKVFLECVQDMDHENMFWYRQDPGLGLRLIYFSYDVKMKEKGDIPEGYSVSREKKERFSLILESASTNQTSMYLCASRRGKVLEAFFGQGTRLTVV.

This clonotype showed up just a few times. The rearrangement links TRBV18 to TRBJ2-5; TRBD2 matches 7 bases. This CDR3 comprises 15 residues. V lost 3 bases to trimming and J lost 5 bases; unmatched junction nucleotides: 9. CDR1 and CDR2 from the germline V gene are KGHSH and LQKENI. This CDR3 is CASSPGPPGRETQYF. As DNA, the CDR3 is TGTGCCAGCTCACCGGGGCCGCCCGGGAGGGAGACCCAGTACTTC.

This clonotype was recorded many times. This chain uses TRBV27 with TRBJ2-7; the D call may be TRBD1 or TRBD2 (5 bases each). In germline, CDR1 is MNHEY, CDR2 SMNVEV (reference sequence). V was pared by 6 bases and J by 0 bases, with 12 bases between. The CDR3 is 14 residues long. The CDR3 loop is CASRRDLFSYEQYF. In DNA form, the CDR3 reads TGTGCCAGCAGGAGGGACCTTTTCTCCTACGAGCAGTACTTC.

The chain joins TRBV12-3 or TRBV12-4 to TRBJ2-2, with unresolved D. Deletions cut 2 bases from V and 4 bases from J, with 14 bases between. The CDR3 loop spans 16 amino acids. This CDR3 is CASSLSSGSLTGELFF. CDR3 in DNA: TGTGCCAGCAGTTTATCTTCGGGCAGCCTCACCGGGGAGCTGTTTTTT.

The chain has TRBV20-1 and TRBJ2-2, with 8 nucleotides matching TRBD2. The CDR3 is 18 residues long. J was trimmed by 0 bases and V by 0 bases; bases with no gene match: 9. From germline, CDR1 is DFQATT and CDR2 SNEGSKA (reference sequence). In DNA form, the CDR3 reads TGCAGTGCTAGAGACGCGCAGCGGGGGCTATCGAACACCGGGGAGCTGTTTTTT. Its translation is CSARDAQRGLSNTGELFF.

The table lists this clonotype with many counts. The gene calls are TRBV7-2 and TRBJ2-5, with D perhaps TRBD1 or TRBD2 (7 bases each). V was trimmed by 5 bases and J by 2 bases, leaving 18 bases between them. The germline V gene has CDR1 SGHTA and CDR2 FQGNSA. The CDR3 covers 16 residues. CDR3 sequence reads: CASSRKGAGEQETQYF. The CDR3 bases are TGTGCCAGCAGCCGTAAGGGGGCGGGAGAACAAGAGACCCAGTACTTC.

This clonotype was detected ten times or more. The V gene is TRBV20-1, the J gene TRBJ1-2; D unclear. The ends were cut back, 6 bases at V and 6 bases at J, with 11 bases in the middle. Germline V gene sequence: CDR1 DFQATT, CDR2 SNEGSKA (reference sequence). CDR3 length: 11 amino acids. CDR3 sequence reads: CSAGYLDGYTF. Here the CDR3 DNA reads TGCAGTGCGGGCTATTTGGATGGCTACACCTTC.

For this clonotype: A much larger clone differs from this one at a single base, so this may be a read error. The rearrangement uses TRBV20-1 and TRBJ2-2; 7 bases match TRBD1. This CDR3 has 14 residues. From germline, CDR1 is DFQATT and CDR2 SNEGSKA (reference sequence). The CDR3 spells CSAKTGRHTGELCF. The CDR3 DNA follows: TGCAGTGCTAAGACAGGGAGACACACCGGGGAGCTGTGTTTT.

This clonotype has a count of ten or more. V gene TRBV12-3 or TRBV12-4 combines with J gene TRBJ1-5; a weak D match, TRBD1 (6 bases). This CDR3 region has 17 residues. Between the trimmed V and J ends, which lost 6 bases and 1 base, there was a span of 19 bases. Here the CDR3 DNA reads TGTGCCAGCAGCCTACTCGGGACACCTTCGAGCAATCAGCCCCAGCATTTT. Encoded protein: CASSLLGTPSSNQPQHF.

At least ten counts were recorded for this clonotype. V is TRBV6-1 and J is TRBJ2-5; no reliable D call. The CDR3 sequence is 11 residues long. Germline values: CDR1 MNHNS, CDR2 SASEGT. The germline V and J ends were trimmed by 7 bases and 2 bases, with 5 bases remaining between them. The CDR3 DNA reads TGTGCCAGCAAGGAACAAGAGACCCAGTACTTC. Amino acid sequence: CASKEQETQYF.

There are many counts of this clonotype. The chain carries TRBV24-1 and TRBJ1-2; D perhaps matches TRBD1 (6 bases). V shed 3 bases and J shed 6 bases, with 19 bases lying between them. The CDR3 loop spans 16 amino acids. In germline, CDR1 is KGHDR, CDR2 SFDVKD. CDR3 in amino acids: CATSDPAQGQFDGYTF. As DNA, the CDR3 is TGTGCCACCAGTGATCCGGCTCAGGGGCAATTCGATGGCTACACCTTC.

This clonotype was detected many times. The CDR3 sequence: CAWTGLAGGPGQYF. The CDR3 nucleotides are TGTGCCTGGACTGGGCTAGCGGGGGGGCCGGGGCAGTACTTC. J is TRBJ2-7 and V is TRBV30, with TRBD2 identical over 12 bases. J gave up 9 bases and V 4 bases, and 10 bases lay outside the gene matches. Germline V gives CDR1 GTSNPN, CDR2 SVGIG (reference sequence). The CDR3 has 14 amino acids. Filled out from reference TRBV30 and TRBJ2-7, the complete variable domain reads SQTIHQWPATLVQPVGSPLSLECTVEGTSNPNLYWYRQAAGRGLQLLFYSVGIGQISSEVPQNLSASRPQDRQFILSSKKLLLSDSGFYLCAWTGLAGGPGQYFGPGTRLTVT.

Many counts were recorded for this clonotype. The CDR3 nucleotides are TGTGCCAGCAGCCTACTCTGGAGGAACGGCTATGGCTACACCTTC. It codes for CASSLLWRNGYGYTF. The rearrangement links TRBV6-5 to TRBJ1-2; D remains ambiguous. Germline CDR1 is MNHEY and CDR2 is SVGAGI. This CDR3 comprises 15 residues. V was pared by 6 bases and J by 4 bases, with 18 bases between.

This clonotype has a count of ten or more. This rearrangement joins TRBV20-1 to TRBJ2-7; possibly TRBD1 or TRBD2 for D (5 bases each). Germline assignment: CDR1 DFQATT and CDR2 SNEGSKA (reference sequence). The CDR3 is 13 residues long. The V end lost 4 bases, the J end lost 2 bases, and 12 bases lay between the germline ends. Here the CDR3 DNA reads TGCAGTGCTATAGGTCAGGGAGCCTACGAGCAGTACTTC. Its translation: CSAIGQGAYEQYF.

There are many counts of this clonotype. The chain's CDR3 is CSASPVGADGYTF. In DNA, the CDR3 is TGCAGTGCTAGTCCAGTGGGGGCGGATGGCTACACCTTC. The gene calls are TRBV20-1 and TRBJ1-2, with a possible D match to TRBD1 (6 bases). V lost 3 bases, J lost 6 bases, and 14 bases lay in between. The CDR3 has 13 amino acids. Per the germline V gene, CDR1 is DFQATT and CDR2 is SNEGSKA (reference sequence).

This clonotype was recorded many times. The chain combines TRBV28 with TRBJ1-5, with a possible D match to TRBD1 (6 bases). Germline V gene data show CDR1 as MDHEN and CDR2 as SYDVKM. The CDR3 is 13 amino acids. Trimming left V 3 bases short and J 5 bases short, with 8 bases between. Written as DNA, the CDR3 is TGTGCCAGCAGTTTCCCAGGGGATCAGCCCCAGCATTTT. Its protein is CASSFPGDQPQHF.

This chain connects TRBV6-2 or TRBV6-3 to TRBJ2-7; 7 nucleotides agree with TRBD1. Germline values: CDR1 MNHEY, CDR2 SVGEGT. CDR3 length: 13 residues. The J segment lost 2 bases and the V segment lost 7 bases, leaving 5 bases of the junction unmatched. The CDR3: CASKQGNAYEQYF. The CDR3, as DNA: TGTGCCAGCAAACAGGGGAATGCCTACGAGCAGTACTTC.

This clonotype was seen many times. The chain combines TRBV18 with TRBJ2-7; 9 bases fit TRBD1. The V gene end was trimmed by 0 bases and the J gene end by 2 bases; junction bases not matched to a gene: 2. There are 15 residues in the CDR3. In germline, CDR1 is KGHSH, CDR2 LQKENI. The CDR3 region is CASSPPTGGTYEQYF. Written as DNA, the CDR3 is TGTGCCAGCTCACCACCGACAGGGGGAACCTACGAGCAGTACTTC.

This clonotype was observed many times. The rearrangement joins TRBV11-2 to TRBJ1-1; the D gene is possibly TRBD1 (5 bases). CDR3 length equals 16 residues. Per germline, CDR1 SGHAT and CDR2 FQNNGV. Trimming stripped 5 bases from V and 3 bases from J, with 19 bases between. CDR3 bases: TGTGCCAGCAGCGAGGCCAGGGACTTAAGGGACACTGAAGCTTTCTTT. Its protein product is CASSEARDLRDTEAFF.